The present TCR beta chain was sequenced within a study of T cell responses to AZD1222 COVID-19 vaccine. Overall study results and limits: An increase in Spike-specific TCR breadth and depth was observed after two AZD1222 doses.

J gave up 3 bases and V 6 bases, and 2 bases lay outside the gene matches. The V gene's germline CDR1 is SQVTM and CDR2 ANQGSEA. This CDR3 is 11 amino acids long. As concerns this clone: Its antigen remains unidentified.

Clones were sequenced by immunoSEQ multiplex PCR, and TCRdb holds only the in-frame ones, with some missing. The table records about 83,000 clones, more than 70% of them present only once. The chain recombines TRBV29-1 with TRBJ2-7; TRBD1 aligns across 7 bases. Sequenced material: peripheral blood, taken on day 0 of AZD1222 vaccination. This TCR derives from an adult in good health. The CDR3: CSVGQNYEQYF. CDR3 DNA: TGCAGCGTGGGACAGAACTACGAGCAGTACTTC.